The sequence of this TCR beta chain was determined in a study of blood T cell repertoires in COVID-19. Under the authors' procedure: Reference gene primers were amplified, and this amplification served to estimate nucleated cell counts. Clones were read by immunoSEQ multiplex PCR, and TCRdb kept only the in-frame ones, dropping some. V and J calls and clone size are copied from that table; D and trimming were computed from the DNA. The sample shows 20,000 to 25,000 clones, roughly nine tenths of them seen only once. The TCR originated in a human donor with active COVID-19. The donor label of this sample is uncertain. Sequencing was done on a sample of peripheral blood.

The CDR3 here is CASSLGDRGNSPLHF. CDR3 DNA sequence: TGTGCCAGCAGCTTAGGGGACAGGGGTAATTCACCCCTCCACTTT. The V gene is TRBV7-2, the J gene TRBJ1-6, with TRBD1 matching 10 bases. This CDR3 spans 15 amino acids. V lost 1 base, J lost 6 bases, and 0 bases stayed unmatched. Per the germline V gene, CDR1 is SGHTA and CDR2 is FQGNSA.